The T cell receptor beta chain described here comes from a study of blood T cells in healthy people across ages. This clonotype has only a few counts. Its specificity is unknown. The donors, aged roughly 6 to 90, were healthy Caucasians from Russia. Study-level findings and limits: TCR beta diversity tracked closely with naive T cell percentage.

The germline CDR1 and CDR2 sequences are SNHLY and FYNNEI. CDR3 length: 15 amino acids. J was trimmed by 0 bases and V by 6 bases; bases with no gene match: 4. With a J-beta primer mix and a sample-barcoded 5' primer, a second PCR ran about 7 to 12 cycles. Each cDNA molecule was tagged by a template-switch adaptor with 12 random nucleotides. TCRdb analysed the 5' RACE reads with MiXCR anew, one entry per CDR3 protein. The sample lists some 1.4 million distinct CDR3 sequences, 40% to 50% occurring once. The TCR comes from a woman aged 18-35 years in good health. The chain recombines TRBV2 with TRBJ1-1, with 10 bases fitting TRBD1. Material: blood. The CDR3 bases are TGTGCCAGCAGCCCGGACAGGGGGGTGAACACTGAAGCTTTCTTT. This codes for CASSPDRGVNTEAFF.